Listed here are 17 T cell receptor beta chains from one sample, sequenced in a study of T cells of healthy individuals. Each CDR3 protein is one row after TCRdb ran MiXCR on the 5' RACE reads. The repertoire consists of approximately 58,000 distinct CDR3 sequences, with roughly 14% occurring once and the leading ten covering about 16%. The origin of the receptors is a human donor in good health.

This clonotype was counted only a few times. The chain employs TRBV4-3 and TRBJ2-1, with 11 bases lining up with TRBD2. The germline CDR1 and CDR2 sequences are LGHNA and YSLEER. V was clipped by 0 bases and J by 3 bases; unmatched bases: 4. The CDR3 consists of 17 residues. CDR3 coding DNA: TGCGCCAGCAGCCAAGAGTTGGGACTAGCGGTCTACAATGAGCAGTTCTTC. Translated, it gives CASSQELGLAVYNEQFF.

The genes are TRBV2 and TRBJ2-2; 7 positions match TRBD1. V gave up 3 bases and J gave up 0 bases; unmatched junction bases: 7. The CDR3 consists of 17 residues. The germline CDR1 and CDR2 sequences are SNHLY and FYNNEI. In DNA form, the CDR3 reads TGTGCCAGCAGTGATGACTGGGGGACAGCGAACACCGGGGAGCTGTTTTTT. Its translation: CASSDDWGTANTGELFF.

This chain uses TRBV4-1 with TRBJ2-3; perhaps TRBD1 as D (5 bases). The germline V and J ends were trimmed by 5 bases and 2 bases, with 17 bases remaining between them. Germline-derived CDR1 and CDR2 are MGHRA and YSYEKL. This CDR3 has 16 amino acids. This chain's CDR3 is CASSSIQGRVTDTQYF. The CDR3 DNA reads as TGCGCCAGCAGCTCCATTCAGGGTAGAGTCACAGATACGCAGTATTTT.

V is TRBV28 and J is TRBJ2-5; D might be TRBD1 or TRBD2, each matching 7 bases. The V gene's germline CDR1 is MDHEN and CDR2 SYDVKM. V gave up 5 bases and J gave up 5 bases, with 18 bases separating them. The CDR3 is 15 residues long. Here the CDR3 DNA reads TGTGCCAGCAGTCAACAGGGGAGGGCACAGGAGACCCAGTACTTC. It yields the protein CASSQQGRAQETQYF.

The chain employs TRBV25-1 and TRBJ2-7; the D gene is possibly TRBD1 (6 bases). V lost 5 bases and J 3 bases, leaving 17 bases between the germline ends. This CDR3 has 15 amino acids. Germline V gives CDR1 MGHDK, CDR2 SYGVNS. The CDR3 DNA is TGTGCCAGCAGTTATGATGGACAGCCCAGCTACGAGCAGTACTTC. This gives the protein CASSYDGQPSYEQYF.

This clonotype was seen more than once but under ten times. CDR3 DNA: TGTGCCACCAGCAGAGGAACGGGGAGCTCCTACGAGCAGTACTTC. Its protein is CATSRGTGSSYEQYF. The chain joins TRBV15 to TRBJ2-7, with a weak D call TRBD2 (5 bases). V was clipped by 1 base and J by 0 bases, with 10 bases between them. This CDR3 contains 15 residues. Germline CDR1 LNHNV, CDR2 YYDKDF (reference sequence).

This clonotype was detected a few times. The chain joins TRBV9 to TRBJ2-3; D not certain. Trimming stripped 0 bases from V and 6 bases from J, with 14 bases between. This CDR3 is 15 amino acids long. Germline CDR1 is SGDLS and CDR2 is YYNGEE. CDR3 nucleotide sequence: TGTGCCAGCAGCGTAGCTCTCCGTATGAGTGATACGCAGTATTTT. This translates into CASSVALRMSDTQYF.

This clonotype was seen many times. The chain recombines TRBV4-1 with TRBJ1-2; D remains ambiguous. The V gene's germline CDR1 is MGHRA and CDR2 YSYEKL. The V end lost 1 base, the J end lost 5 bases, and 8 bases lay between the germline ends. There are 13 residues in the CDR3. The DNA of the CDR3 is TGCGCCAGCAGCCAAGTCGCAGCTTATGGCTACACCTTC. Protein: CASSQVAAYGYTF.

The sample holds many counts of this clonotype. V and J are TRBV6-5 and TRBJ1-2; D remains ambiguous. The V gene's germline CDR1 is MNHEY and CDR2 SVGAGI. The CDR3 is made up of 14 amino acids. V gave up 4 bases and J gave up 7 bases, with 16 bases separating them. The CDR3 coding sequence is TGTGCCAGCAGTTTGGACGTTAGGCTGGGTGGCTACACCTTC. This sequence encodes CASSLDVRLGGYTF.

This clonotype was seen ten or more times. V gene TRBV20-1 combines with J gene TRBJ2-1; TRBD2 matches 13 bases. V lost 1 base, J lost 2 bases, and 5 bases stayed unmatched. CDR3 size: 17 residues. The germline V gene encodes CDR1 DFQATT and CDR2 SNEGSKA (reference sequence). The CDR3: CSARAQGLAGTYNEQFF. The CDR3 DNA follows: TGCAGTGCTAGAGCTCAGGGACTAGCGGGAACCTACAATGAGCAGTTCTTC.

This clonotype was picked up a small number of times. V usage is TRBV9 and J usage is TRBJ2-1; TRBD2 agrees at 11 bases. The CDR3 is 18 residues long. With 0 bases clipped from V and 0 bases from J, the junction kept 5 bases outside the gene matches. The germline gives CDR1 SGDLS, CDR2 YYNGEE. In DNA form, the CDR3 reads TGTGCCAGCAGCGTAGAGGCTAGCGGGGGGAACTCCTACAATGAGCAGTTCTTC. The encoded protein is CASSVEASGGNSYNEQFF.

This clonotype came up many times. The chain joins TRBV6-2 or TRBV6-3 to TRBJ2-7, with 10 bases aligning to TRBD2. Germline V gene data show CDR1 as MNHEY and CDR2 as SVGEGT. With 7 bases clipped from V and 4 bases from J, the junction kept 4 bases outside the gene matches. The CDR3 covers 13 residues. The CDR3: CASTRAGGYEQYF. The CDR3 nucleotides are TGTGCCAGCACCCGAGCGGGAGGGTACGAGCAGTACTTC.

This clonotype was observed at least ten times. The rearrangement links TRBV3-1 to TRBJ2-7; tentative D call: TRBD1 (5 bases). This CDR3 is built from 12 residues. Germline-derived CDR1 and CDR2 are LGHDT and YNNKEL (reference sequence). V was trimmed by 3 bases and J by 4 bases, leaving 7 bases between them. CDR3: CASSQTDYEQYF. In DNA form, the CDR3 reads TGTGCCAGCAGCCAGACAGATTACGAGCAGTACTTC.

This chain uses TRBV6-2 or TRBV6-3 with TRBJ1-1, with TRBD1 matching over 7 bases. The CDR3 loop spans 16 amino acids. Germline trimming cut 0 bases from V and 5 bases from J; bases unmatched to any gene: 9. Germline values: CDR1 MNHEY, CDR2 SVGEGT. The CDR3, as DNA: TGTGCCAGCAGTTACTCGAAGGGGGCCCTGGGGACTGAAGCTTTCTTT. Translated: CASSYSKGALGTEAFF.

In its sample, this clonotype was seen many times. The V and J genes are TRBV12-3 or TRBV12-4 and TRBJ2-2; no firm D call. CDR3 size: 12 residues. The ends were cut back, 6 bases at V and 4 bases at J, with 6 bases in the middle. The CDR3 here is CASRGFTGELFF. CDR3 bases: TGTGCCAGCAGAGGCTTCACCGGGGAGCTGTTTTTT.

In its sample, this clonotype was seen a few times. The rearrangement links TRBV10-3 to TRBJ1-2; a possible D gene is TRBD1 (6 bases). The V and J ends lost 8 bases and 5 bases respectively, with 15 bases between them. The V gene's germline CDR1 is ENHRY and CDR2 SYGVKD. The CDR3 has 13 amino acids. The DNA for the CDR3 is TGTGCCATCTCGCGACAGGAGACTTATGGCTACACCTTC. Protein product: CAISRQETYGYTF.

This clonotype was detected many times. This chain joins TRBV23-1 and TRBJ1-4; 8 nucleotides agree with TRBD1. TRBV23-1 is an open reading frame whose function is uncertain. V was pared by 2 bases and J by 5 bases, with 13 bases of the junction left unmatched. The CDR3 contains 18 residues. DNA for the CDR3: TGCGCCAGCAGTCAAGGCTTCGCGGCGAGACAGGGGAATGAAAAACTGTTTTTT. Protein sequence: CASSQGFAARQGNEKLFF.